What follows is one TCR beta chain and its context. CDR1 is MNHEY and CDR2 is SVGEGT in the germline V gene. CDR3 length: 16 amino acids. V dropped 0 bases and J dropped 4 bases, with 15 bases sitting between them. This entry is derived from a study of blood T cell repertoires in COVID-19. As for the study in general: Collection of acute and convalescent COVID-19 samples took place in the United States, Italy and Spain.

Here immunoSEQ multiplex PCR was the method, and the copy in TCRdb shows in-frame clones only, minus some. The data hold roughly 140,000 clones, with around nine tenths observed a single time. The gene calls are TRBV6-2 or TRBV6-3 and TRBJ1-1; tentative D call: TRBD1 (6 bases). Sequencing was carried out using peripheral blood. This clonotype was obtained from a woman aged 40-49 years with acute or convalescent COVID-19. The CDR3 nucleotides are TGTGCCAGCAGTTACTCCCTTACTACAGGGCTCACTGAAGCTTTCTTT. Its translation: CASSYSLTTGLTEAFF.